This T cell receptor (beta chain) was sequenced in a study of blood T cell repertoires in COVID-19. Study-wide background: Donors in the United States, Italy and Spain gave samples during acute or convalescent COVID-19. Sample material is recorded as cDNA or gDNA derived from T cells, B-cell-depleted T cells, or PBMCs.

Method: immunoSEQ multiplex PCR; TCRdb's copy keeps in-frame clones and lacks some. The data show about 120,000 clones, under 90% seen once. The trim removed 6 bases at V and 5 bases at J, leaving 5 bases unmatched. The CDR3 is 14 residues long. Germline CDR1 is SNHLY and CDR2 is FYNNEI. What was sequenced was peripheral blood. The receptor was isolated from a woman between 65 and 79 years old with acute or convalescent COVID-19. The J gene is TRBJ2-2, the V gene TRBV2, with 8 bases that match TRBD1. The CDR3 DNA reads TGTGCCAGCAGGCAACAGGGGGATACCGGGGAGCTGTTTTTT. Protein product: CASRQQGDTGELFF.